These 26 T cell receptor beta chains were all obtained from the same sample, sequenced in a study of blood T cell repertoires in COVID-19 (dated by TCRdb to 2020 to 2021). Receptor amplification or capture employed the immunoSEQ multiplex PCR assay. TCRdb mirrors the immuneACCESS table, restricted to in-frame sequences. Some clones are absent from its copies; in checked studies, under half trace to an unresolved V gene, and the reason for the others is unknown. Within this sample are 150,000 to 250,000 clones, with around 80% of them counted one time only. The leading ten clones occupy approximately 6.9% of the sample. The sequenced material came from peripheral blood. The receptors come from a human donor with acute or convalescent COVID-19. The donor label of this sample is uncertain.

CDR3 nucleotide sequence: TGTGCCAGCAGCCCCCCGGGGGGCAATGAGCAGTTCTTC. As protein: CASSPPGGNEQFF. The genes are TRBV7-3 and TRBJ2-1; 7 nucleotides align to TRBD2. This CDR3 has 13 amino acids. V shed 5 bases, J shed 6 bases, and the junction held 4 bases outside the gene matches. Per the germline V gene, CDR1 is SGHTA and CDR2 is FQGTGA.

CDR3 nucleotide sequence: TGTGCCAGCAGTTTCTTCGGCTATGGCTACACCTTC. Its protein product is CASSFFGYGYTF. The chain uses TRBV12-3 or TRBV12-4 and TRBJ1-2; D gene ambiguous. V lost 3 bases to trimming and J lost 4 bases, with 6 bases between them. The CDR3 spans 12 residues.

The chain joins TRBV5-1 to TRBJ1-1; D call uncertain. V lost 2 bases, J lost 0 bases, and 11 bases lay in between. Germline-derived CDR1 and CDR2 are SGHRS and YFSETQ. The CDR3 spans 15 residues. This CDR3 reads CASSLSGKVNTEAFF. The CDR3 DNA reads as TGCGCCAGCAGCTTATCGGGGAAGGTGAACACTGAAGCTTTCTTT.

The genes are TRBV6-5 and TRBJ1-1, with D possibly TRBD1 on 5 matching bases. Germline V lookup: CDR1 MNHEY, CDR2 SVGAGI. CDR3 size: 13 residues. V lost 5 bases, J lost 4 bases, and 11 bases lay in between. The DNA of the CDR3 is TGTGCCAGCAGTCGGGGGTTTGGCACTGAAGCTTTCTTT. As protein: CASSRGFGTEAFF.

The chain is built from TRBV11-1 and TRBJ2-7, with 7 bases identical to TRBD2. V dropped 5 bases and J dropped 9; count of bases not matched to a gene: 19. This CDR3 contains 16 residues. From germline, CDR1 is SGHAT and CDR2 FQDESV (reference sequence). Here the CDR3 reads CASSRLTGTGRIVQYF. CDR3 DNA sequence: TGTGCCAGCAGCCGACTAACCGGGACCGGGAGGATAGTGCAGTACTTC.

The rearrangement uses TRBV9 and TRBJ1-1, with TRBD1 identical over 10 bases. V was pared by 1 base and J by 3 bases, with 9 bases of the junction left unmatched. The length of the CDR3 is 17 residues. Germline V gene sequence: CDR1 SGDLS, CDR2 YYNGEE. The chain's CDR3 is CASSVLGTGDGDTEAFF. The CDR3 DNA is TGTGCCAGCAGCGTACTGGGGACAGGGGATGGGGACACTGAAGCTTTCTTT.

The chain joins TRBV7-6 to TRBJ1-6; D may be TRBD1 (6 bases). V dropped 3 bases and J dropped 7 bases, with 10 bases sitting between them. The germline gives CDR1 SGHVS, CDR2 FNYEAQ. This CDR3 spans 14 amino acids. The chain's CDR3 is CASSFARGNSPLHF. The CDR3 DNA is TGTGCCAGCAGCTTTGCCAGGGGAAATTCACCCCTCCACTTT.

The chain recombines TRBV11-2 with TRBJ2-3; D is perhaps TRBD2 (6 bases). The CDR3 contains 13 residues. The germline V gene encodes CDR1 SGHAT and CDR2 FQNNGV. The germline V and J ends were trimmed by 4 bases and 5 bases, with 10 bases remaining between them. CDR3 DNA sequence: TGTGCCAGCAGCTCGGGGGAAAGAGATACGCAGTATTTT. Translating gives CASSSGERDTQYF.

This chain connects TRBV2 to TRBJ1-2, with D uncertain. CDR1 is SNHLY, CDR2 FYNNEI, per germline. The CDR3 is 15 residues long. V gave up 2 bases and J gave up 6 bases, with 16 bases separating them. The DNA of the CDR3 is TGTGCCAGCAGTGAAAGTTGGTCGGAGATTCATGGCTACACCTTC. Amino acids: CASSESWSEIHGYTF. The complete variable domain, with remaining parts taken from reference TRBV2 and TRBJ1-2, reads EPEVTQTPSHQVTQMGQEVILRCVPISNHLYFYWYRQILGQKVEFLVSFYNNEISEKSEIFDDQFSVERPDGSNFTLKIRSTKLEDSAMYFCASSESWSEIHGYTFGSGTRLTVV.

V usage is TRBV4-2 and J usage is TRBJ1-6; D ambiguous. The CDR3 loop spans 15 amino acids. Germline assignment: CDR1 LGHNA and CDR2 YNFKEQ. Trimming pared 1 base from V and 15 bases from J, leaving 19 bases between. CDR3 coding DNA: TGTGCCAGCAGCCAAGCGCTGCGAATCGGTGAGCGCCTCCACTTT. Its translation is CASSQALRIGERLHF.

The CDR3 reads CSVVGRAFTEAFF. As DNA, the CDR3 is TGCAGCGTTGTTGGCAGGGCATTTACTGAAGCTTTCTTT. The chain is built from TRBV29-1 and TRBJ1-1; D perhaps matches TRBD1 (5 bases). In germline, CDR1 is SQVTM, CDR2 ANQGSEA. The CDR3 runs to 13 residues. With 4 bases removed from V and 5 bases from J, the gap between germline ends came to 14 bases.

The chain uses TRBV18 and TRBJ2-2, with 7 bases that match TRBD1. Germline-derived CDR1 and CDR2 are KGHSH and LQKENI. The CDR3 has 14 amino acids. J was trimmed by 7 bases and V by 2 bases; bases with no gene match: 4. CDR3 sequence (DNA): TGTGCCAGCTCACCAGACAGGGTAAACGGGGAGCTGTTTTTT. Its protein product is CASSPDRVNGELFF. The full variable domain, completed using reference TRBV18 and TRBJ2-2, is NAGVMQNPRHLVRRRGQEARLRCSPMKGHSHVYWYRQLPEEGLKFMVYLQKENIIDESGMPKERFSAEFPKEGPSILRIQQVVRGDSAAYFCASSPDRVNGELFFGEGSRLTVL.

The J gene is TRBJ1-5, the V gene TRBV6-5; D is undetermined. V was clipped by 0 bases and J by 4 bases, with 7 bases between them. The germline V gene has CDR1 MNHEY and CDR2 SVGAGI. The CDR3 has 14 amino acids. Here the CDR3 DNA reads TGTGCCAGCAGTTACTCGTTCGAGAATCAGCCCCAGCATTTT. This translates into CASSYSFENQPQHF.

The CDR3 here is CASRVGTGQYEQYF. Written as DNA, the CDR3 is TGCGCCAGCAGGGTCGGGACAGGGCAATACGAGCAGTACTTC. V is TRBV5-1 and J is TRBJ2-7; 9 bases are shared with TRBD1. CDR1 and CDR2 from the germline V gene are SGHRS and YFSETQ. The CDR3 extends over 14 amino acids. Trimming removed 5 bases from V and 4 bases from J; junction bases left unmatched: 7.

The genes are TRBV28 and TRBJ1-1; D unresolved. Trimming pared 7 bases from V and 3 bases from J, leaving 12 bases between. CDR1 and CDR2 (germline): MDHEN, SYDVKM. The CDR3 is made up of 13 amino acids. CDR3 in DNA: TGTGCCAGCACCCTTCGGCGGTACACTGAAGCTTTCTTT. Protein product: CASTLRRYTEAFF.

This clone turned up a few times. The V and J genes are TRBV19 and TRBJ2-3; TRBD2 matches at 15 bases. With V trimmed by 4 bases and J by 3 bases, 11 bases remained unmatched. The CDR3 is made up of 19 amino acids. CDR1 is LNHDA and CDR2 is SQIVND in the germline V gene (reference sequence). The CDR3 reads CASSTGLAGGPLGTDTQYF. In DNA, the CDR3 is TGTGCCAGTAGTACCGGACTAGCGGGAGGGCCTCTGGGGACAGATACGCAGTATTTT.

J is TRBJ2-7 and V is TRBV19; no firm D call. In germline, CDR1 is LNHDA, CDR2 SQIVND (reference sequence). The CDR3 totals 14 residues. Trimming took 7 bases from V and 2 from J, leaving 15 bases between them. The CDR3 DNA reads TGTGCCAGTAAATATAGCAGCACCGCCTACGAGCAGTACTTC. It specifies CASKYSSTAYEQYF.

The genes are TRBV6-5 and TRBJ2-1, with a tentative D call TRBD2 (5 bases). This CDR3 is 13 amino acids long. Germline assignment: CDR1 MNHEY and CDR2 SVGAGI. V shed 2 bases and J shed 8 bases, with 10 bases lying between them. The CDR3 DNA reads TGTGCCAGCAGTTACAGAGGGTTGGATGAGCAGTTCTTC. Translating gives CASSYRGLDEQFF.

V usage is TRBV6-1 and J usage is TRBJ2-1, with TRBD2 matching over 12 bases. The V gene end was trimmed by 2 bases and the J gene end by 9 bases; junction bases not matched to a gene: 5. In germline, CDR1 is MNHNS, CDR2 SASEGT. This CDR3 has 15 amino acids. The CDR3 loop reads CASSELAGGPVEQFF. The CDR3 coding sequence is TGTGCCAGCAGTGAACTAGCGGGAGGGCCGGTTGAGCAGTTCTTC.

The chain uses TRBV7-3 and TRBJ2-7, with TRBD2 matching 8 bases. The CDR3 has 14 amino acids. Looked up from germline, CDR1 is SGHTA and CDR2 is FQGTGA. J was trimmed by 0 bases and V by 5 bases; bases with no gene match: 3. The CDR3 nucleotides are TGTGCCAGCAGCCCGACTAGCGCCTCCTACGAGCAGTACTTC. Its translation: CASSPTSASYEQYF. The full variable domain, in which reference TRBV7-3 and TRBJ2-7 provide the parts outside the CDR3, is GAGVSQTPSNKVTEKGKYVELRCDPISGHTALYWYRQSLGQGPEFLIYFQGTGAADDSGLPNDRFFAVRPEGSVSTLKIQRTERGDSAVYLCASSPTSASYEQYFGPGTRLTVT.

The CDR3 is CASRSPGRGYGYTF. The DNA of the CDR3 is TGTGCCAGCAGATCCCCCGGGAGGGGATATGGCTACACCTTC. The rearrangement links TRBV6-5 to TRBJ1-2, with D possibly being TRBD1 (5 bases). V lost 6 bases and J lost 5, with 16 bases in between. The CDR3 is 14 residues long. The germline gives CDR1 MNHEY, CDR2 SVGAGI.

In its sample, this clone was seen a few times. This rearrangement joins TRBV5-3 to TRBJ1-5, with 7 bases that match TRBD1. TRBV5-3 is labeled an ORF, and its function is uncertain. J gave up 5 bases and V 1 base, and 18 bases lay outside the gene matches. This CDR3 spans 19 amino acids. The CDR3 protein is CARSLKGNRDSLPHQPQHF. DNA for the CDR3: TGTGCCAGAAGCTTGAAGGGTAACCGGGACAGCCTACCCCATCAGCCCCAGCATTTT.

The chain carries TRBV28 and TRBJ1-4; no firm D call. Deletions cut 3 bases from V and 4 bases from J, with 12 bases between. Germline V gene data show CDR1 as MDHEN and CDR2 as SYDVKM. The CDR3 contains 15 residues. CDR3 coding DNA: TGTGCCAGCAGTTTTGGCTTCCAGGATAATGAAAAACTGTTTTTT. Its translation is CASSFGFQDNEKLFF.

The chain joins TRBV28 to TRBJ1-1; D is unclear. The V gene lost 2 bases and the J gene lost 11 bases, with 12 bases spanning the gap. The CDR3 has 12 residues. Germline V gene data show CDR1 as MDHEN and CDR2 as SYDVKM. The CDR3 bases are TGTGCCAGCAGTTTAAACCATAGAGTGGCTTTCTTT. Encoded protein: CASSLNHRVAFF.

This sequence joins TRBV7-9 and TRBJ2-1, with 10 bases fitting TRBD2. The germline CDR1 and CDR2 sequences are SEHNR and FQNEAQ (reference sequence). The ends lost 5 bases at V and 9 bases at J; junction bases unmatched: 13. The CDR3 is 16 amino acids. The CDR3 region has the DNA TGTGCCAGCAGCCCCGCGGCACTAGCGGGAACTCTTGAGCAGTTCTTC. It is translated as CASSPAALAGTLEQFF.

This clone was seen at least ten times. This chain joins TRBV6-2 or TRBV6-3 and TRBJ1-1; perhaps TRBD1 as D (6 bases). The CDR3 covers 17 residues. Deletions cut 5 bases from V and 3 bases from J, with 22 bases between. Germline loops: CDR1 MNHEY, CDR2 SVGEGT. The CDR3 protein is CASSQGIAGEGHTEAFF. CDR3 nucleotides: TGTGCCAGCAGTCAAGGTATAGCAGGGGAGGGTCACACTGAAGCTTTCTTT.